The 25 T cell receptor beta chains below were found in one sample sequenced in a study of cytomegalovirus exposure and HLA in healthy donors. The study ran its PCR with 60 Vbeta and 13 Jbeta primers. Here immunoSEQ multiplex PCR was the method, and the copy in TCRdb shows in-frame clones only, minus some. The data hold about 190,000 clones, with around 80% observed a single time. Specimen: PBMCs. These receptors originate from a man aged 35-49 years in good health and CMV-seropositive.

J is TRBJ2-7 and V is TRBV11-3; 10 bases map to TRBD2. Germline lookup yields CDR1 SGHNT and CDR2 YENEEA. V trimming: 3 bases; J trimming: 4 bases; junction bases outside the gene matches: 9. The CDR3 extends over 16 amino acids. Here the CDR3 DNA reads TGTGCCAGCAGCTTCAGGAGCGGGGGGGCCTTTTACGAGCAGTACTTC. The encoded protein is CASSFRSGGAFYEQYF. The complete variable domain, with remaining parts taken from reference TRBV11-3 and TRBJ2-7, reads EAGVVQSPRYKIIEKKQPVAFWCNPISGHNTLYWYLQNLGQGPELLIRYENEEAVDDSQLPKDRFSAERLKGVDSTLKIQPAELGDSAVYLCASSFRSGGAFYEQYFGPGTRLTVT.

J is TRBJ1-1 and V is TRBV19; 9 bases align to TRBD1. V lost 7 bases, J lost 4 bases, and 4 bases stayed unmatched. CDR1 is LNHDA and CDR2 is SQIVND in the germline V gene (reference sequence). The CDR3 loop spans 13 amino acids. As DNA, the CDR3 is TGTGCCAGTACGGGACAGGGAAGCACTGAAGCTTTCTTT. This sequence encodes CASTGQGSTEAFF.

The chain couples TRBV7-2 to TRBJ2-1; 12 positions match TRBD2. V lost 0 bases, J lost 10 bases, and 10 bases stayed unmatched. This CDR3 contains 17 residues. Germline V CDR1 and CDR2: SGHTA, FQGNSA. The DNA of the CDR3 is TGTGCCAGCAGCTTAGCGACTAGCGGGGGCCCAGGCGGGGAGCAGTTCTTC. It translates to CASSLATSGGPGGEQFF.

This chain links TRBV4-2 with TRBJ2-3; TRBD2 matches at 14 bases. Germline CDR1 is LGHNA and CDR2 is YNFKEQ. The junction had 4 bases not matched to a gene; V was cut back by 3 bases and J by 5 bases. There are 16 residues in the CDR3. CDR3 region: CASSQGLAGAGDTQYF. DNA for the CDR3: TGTGCCAGCAGCCAGGGACTAGCGGGGGCGGGAGATACGCAGTATTTT.

The chain combines TRBV4-3 with TRBJ2-5, with a weak D call TRBD1 (5 bases). Near its end, the DNA agrees better with TRBJ2-7, so the J call may be wrong. Germline lookup yields CDR1 LGHNA and CDR2 YSLEER. This CDR3 has 15 residues. CDR3 residues: CASSQDPARVDEQYF. The CDR3 DNA reads TGCGCCAGCAGCCAAGATCCCGCCAGGGTGGACGAGCAGTACTTC.

This clone came up a few times. The chain uses TRBV28 and TRBJ2-7; 8 bases line up with TRBD2. CDR1 MDHEN and CDR2 SYDVKM come from the germline V gene. With V trimmed by 7 bases and J by 7 bases, 21 bases remained unmatched. This CDR3 comprises 17 residues. CDR3 DNA sequence: TGTGCCAGCATCCCTTCGGGAAGGTCGGGGGGGATGAGGGAGCAGTACTTC. Amino acids: CASIPSGRSGGMREQYF. The variable domain in full, with the rest retrieved from reference TRBV28 and TRBJ2-7, is DVKVTQSSRYLVKRTGEKVFLECVQDMDHENMFWYRQDPGLGLRLIYFSYDVKMKEKGDIPEGYSVSREKKERFSLILESASTNQTSMYLCASIPSGRSGGMREQYFGPGTRLTVT.

The genes are TRBV10-3 and TRBJ2-5; 8 bases are a match to TRBD2. Near its end, the DNA agrees better with TRBJ2-7, so the J call may be wrong. The germline CDR1 and CDR2 sequences are ENHRY and SYGVKD. The CDR3 runs 16 residues. The CDR3 loop is CAISGAGAGAGYEQYF. For the CDR3, the DNA is TGTGCCATCAGTGGCGCGGGAGCGGGGGCGGGCTACGAGCAGTACTTC.

The gene calls are TRBV23-1 and TRBJ2-5; D possibly corresponds to TRBD1 (5 bases). Being an ORF, TRBV23-1 has a function that is uncertain. V shed 4 bases and J shed 6 bases, with 12 bases lying between them. CDR3 size: 13 residues. The CDR3 DNA is TGCGCCAGCAGTCTAAAAGGGGAAAAGACCCAGTACTTC. This sequence encodes CASSLKGEKTQYF.

The chain recombines TRBV7-9 with TRBJ2-5, with 11 bases that match TRBD1. CDR3 length: 16 residues. V dropped 5 bases and J dropped 5; count of bases not matched to a gene: 10. Germline CDR1 SEHNR, CDR2 FQNEAQ (reference sequence). The CDR3 bases are TGTGCCAGCAGCCCGCGGACAGGGGGCCGTCGGGAGACCCAGTACTTC. Its protein product is CASSPRTGGRRETQYF.

The genes are TRBV7-9 and TRBJ1-6; no clear D. The V and J ends lost 6 bases and 9 bases respectively, with 15 bases between them. The CDR3 consists of 14 residues. CDR1 and CDR2 (germline): SEHNR, FQNEAQ (reference sequence). This CDR3 reads CASSLKLNGSPLHF. In DNA form, the CDR3 reads TGTGCCAGCAGTTTGAAGCTTAACGGTTCACCCCTCCACTTT.

The chain is built from TRBV19 and TRBJ2-5; 7 bases are shared with TRBD1. The J call may be mistaken, given a closer DNA end match to TRBJ2-7. The V gene's germline CDR1 is LNHDA and CDR2 SQIVND (reference sequence). The CDR3 totals 13 residues. The CDR3: CASEDRMVGEQYF. DNA for the CDR3: TGTGCCAGTGAGGACAGGATGGTCGGCGAGCAGTACTTC.

The V and J genes are TRBV4-3 and TRBJ2-3; tentative D call: TRBD2 (5 bases). This CDR3 comprises 15 residues. With 1 base removed from V and 3 bases from J, the gap between germline ends came to 11 bases. Germline CDR1 LGHNA, CDR2 YSLEER. CDR3 in DNA: TGCGCCAGCAGCCAAGGGGGAACGGGAACAGATACGCAGTATTTT. As protein: CASSQGGTGTDTQYF.

This rearrangement joins TRBV7-2 to TRBJ1-5; 7 bases align to TRBD1. Germline V CDR1 and CDR2: SGHTA, FQGNSA. V was pared by 3 bases and J by 7 bases, with 6 bases of the junction left unmatched. The CDR3 length is 14 residues. The CDR3 nucleotides read TGTGCCAGCAGCTTTCTGACAGGGTTCCAGCCCCAGCATTTT. Translating it yields CASSFLTGFQPQHF.

On this clone itself: At one end the junction does not follow the germline gene, possibly because of a read error. This chain links TRBV7-9 with TRBJ1-1, with D unresolved. Germline V gene lookup returns CDR1 SEHNR and CDR2 FQNEAQ (reference sequence). CDR3 size: 12 residues. The CDR3 DNA reads as TGTTCCAGCAGCTTCCCTCGAGGTGAAGCTTTCTTT. Residues: CSSSFPRGEAFF.

The chain recombines TRBV5-1 with TRBJ2-1; 7 nucleotides agree with TRBD2. The junction had 11 bases not matched to a gene; V was cut back by 7 bases and J by 10 bases. There are 13 residues in the CDR3. CDR1 is SGHRS and CDR2 is YFSETQ in the germline V gene. CDR3 protein: CASGVAGADEQFF. In nucleotides, the CDR3 is TGCGCCAGCGGAGTAGCGGGCGCGGACGAGCAGTTCTTC.

The J gene is TRBJ1-1, the V gene TRBV6-1; D might be TRBD1 (5 bases). The CDR3 has 13 residues. Trimming stripped 6 bases from V and 2 bases from J, with 10 bases between. The germline V gene encodes CDR1 MNHNS and CDR2 SASEGT. CDR3 in amino acids: CASRDTTNTEAFF. For the CDR3, the DNA is TGTGCCAGCAGGGACACTACTAACACTGAAGCTTTCTTT.

This sequence joins TRBV6-1 and TRBJ2-5; 7 bases fit TRBD2. Germline-derived CDR1 and CDR2 are MNHNS and SASEGT. The CDR3 spans 15 residues. V shed 2 bases and J 2 bases; nucleotides not matched to a gene: 5. DNA for the CDR3: TGTGCCAGCAGTGAATATGGCGGGGGACAAGAGACCCAGTACTTC. It translates to CASSEYGGGQETQYF.

The J gene is TRBJ2-1, the V gene TRBV2; TRBD2 agrees at 12 bases. V lost 4 bases to trimming and J lost 10 bases; unmatched junction nucleotides: 5. Germline CDR1 and CDR2: SNHLY and FYNNEI. The CDR3 has 14 amino acids. The CDR3 region is CASSGTSGVPEQFF. The CDR3 DNA is TGTGCCAGCAGTGGGACTAGCGGGGTGCCGGAGCAGTTCTTC.

J is TRBJ2-7 and V is TRBV13; no definite D call. Germline CDR1 reads PRHDT; CDR2 reads FYEKMQ (reference sequence). The V end lost 4 bases, the J end lost 1 base, and 8 bases lay between the germline ends. CDR3 length: 13 residues. CDR3 loop: CASSSESSYEQYF. CDR3 bases: TGTGCCAGCAGCTCCGAGTCGTCCTACGAGCAGTACTTC.

V gene TRBV27 combines with J gene TRBJ2-2; D is uncertain. The V end was cut by 3 bases, the J end by 3 bases, with 14 bases between. The CDR3 loop spans 16 amino acids. CDR1 is MNHEY, CDR2 SMNVEV, per germline (reference sequence). The CDR3 here is CASSFLREADTGELFF. Written as DNA, the CDR3 is TGTGCCAGCAGTTTCCTCCGTGAGGCGGACACCGGGGAGCTGTTTTTT.

In its sample, this clone was seen once. The chain employs TRBV10-3 and TRBJ2-7; D may be TRBD2 (6 bases). The V gene lost 2 bases and the J gene lost 7 bases, with 9 bases spanning the gap. This CDR3 is built from 12 residues. Germline V lookup: CDR1 ENHRY, CDR2 SYGVKD. The CDR3 DNA is TGTGCCATCAGTGAGGGGGCGGGGGAGCAGTACTTC. It specifies CAISEGAGEQYF.

The V and J genes are TRBV6-5 and TRBJ1-1, with D unresolved. V lost 3 bases and J 4 bases, leaving 12 bases between the germline ends. The CDR3 has 14 amino acids. From germline, CDR1 is MNHEY and CDR2 SVGAGI. For the CDR3, the DNA is TGTGCCAGCAGTTATCACGGGGAGGGCACTGAAGCTTTCTTT. The encoded protein is CASSYHGEGTEAFF.

J is TRBJ2-3 and V is TRBV11-3, with D possibly TRBD2 on 5 matching bases. The CDR3 has 14 amino acids. V was cut by 5 bases and J by 4 bases, with 13 bases left in between. In germline, CDR1 is SGHNT, CDR2 YENEEA. CDR3 region: CASSQLGNADTQYF. DNA for the CDR3: TGTGCCAGCAGCCAACTAGGCAACGCAGATACGCAGTATTTT.

The gene calls are TRBV9 and TRBJ2-2, with TRBD1 identical over 7 bases. Germline-derived CDR1 and CDR2 are SGDLS and YYNGEE. The CDR3 is 15 residues long. V dropped 0 bases and J dropped 7; count of bases not matched to a gene: 6. CDR3: CASSVVQGMNGELFF. The CDR3 DNA is TGTGCCAGCAGCGTAGTACAGGGGATGAACGGGGAGCTGTTTTTT.

The chain recombines TRBV6-6 with TRBJ2-7; D is possibly TRBD2 (6 bases). The CDR3 has 13 residues. The V gene lost 0 bases and the J gene lost 5 bases, with 8 bases spanning the gap. Germline CDR1 MNHNY, CDR2 SVGAGI (reference sequence). The CDR3 region is CASSYSGLHEQYF. CDR3 DNA sequence: TGTGCCAGCAGTTACTCGGGACTCCACGAGCAGTACTTC.